The count of the clone carrying this T cell receptor beta chain is one. This entry is derived from a study of control samples from healthy donors and cancer patients. Data came from immunoSEQ multiplex PCR; TCRdb stores just in-frame clones and leaves some out. The sample carries approximately 110,000 clones, about nine tenths recorded once. CDR1 is KGHSH, CDR2 LQKENI, per germline. The CDR3 spans 15 residues. With 1 base clipped from V and 10 bases from J, the junction kept 10 bases outside the gene matches. V is TRBV18 and J is TRBJ2-1, with 7 nucleotides matching TRBD2. The sequence was collected from a young woman in good health. Material: blood. The CDR3 region has the DNA TGTGCCAGCTCACCACGGAGGGAGGGAGCCCGGGAGCAGTTCTTC. This codes for CASSPRREGAREQFF.